These T cell receptor beta chains were read from a single sample in a study of T cell repertoires in cytomegalovirus infection. TCRdb ran MiXCR on the reads and lists one entry per CDR3 protein. The sample shows roughly 250,000 distinct CDR3 sequences, around an eighth of them seen only once. The source material was PBMCs. The receptors stem from a human donor in good health (CMV status not recorded). Some clones in this sample may be carry-over from other donors' samples. Each CDR3 is given with its conserved first and last residue. A D gene is named only where the DNA matches it firmly. For some rows the clone size is stated as once, few or many, or as a class when expanded; others skip it.

size	V	J	length	D	CDR3	DNA
many	TRBV28	TRBJ1-1	12	.	CASRTGGGEAFF	TGTGCCAGCAGGACAGGAGGTGGTGAAGCTTTCTTT
many	TRBV2	TRBJ2-3	15	.	CASSEEAQGRDTQYF	TGTGCCAGCAGTGAGGAGGCACAGGGAAGAGATACGCAGTATTTT
.	TRBV19	TRBJ1-1	14	.	CASRSGQLNTEAFF	TGTGCCAGCCGCAGCGGGCAGTTGAACACTGAAGCTTTCTTT
many	TRBV25-1	TRBJ1-5	15	TRBD1	CASSETGLGNQPQHF	TGTGCCAGCAGTGAGACAGGGTTGGGCAATCAGCCCCAGCATTTT
.	TRBV28	TRBJ2-1	13	.	CASSLLSGPSKFF	TGTGCCAGCAGTTTACTGTCTGGCCCTTCGAAGTTCTTC
.	TRBV5-1	TRBJ1-1	15	.	CASSLAVGQNTEAFF	TGCGCCAGCAGCTTGGCTGTGGGGCAGAACACTGAAGCTTTCTTT
.	TRBV5-4	TRBJ2-7	15	TRBD1	CASSLGPGTGNEQYF	TGTGCCAGCAGCTTGGGGCCCGGGACAGGGAACGAGCAGTACTTC
many	TRBV7-2	TRBJ2-5	14	.	CASSLVRGQETQYF	TGTGCCAGCAGCTTAGTCCGGGGCCAAGAGACCCAGTACTTC
.	TRBV29-1	TRBJ2-3	14	.	CSVSSESSTDTQYF	TGCAGCGTTTCGTCAGAGTCTAGCACAGATACGCAGTATTTT
many	TRBV7-2	TRBJ1-1	17	.	CASSLSPKGGANTEAFF	TGTGCCAGCAGCTTATCCCCTAAAGGAGGGGCGAACACTGAAGCTTTCTTT
few	TRBV20-1	TRBJ2-5	14	TRBD2	CSASGGAVQETQYF	TGCAGTGCTAGCGGGGGGGCCGTCCAAGAGACCCAGTACTTC
.	TRBV5-5	TRBJ1-4	13	.	CASSRNSGEKLFF	TGTGCCAGCAGTCGGAACTCGGGGGAAAAACTGTTTTTT
many	TRBV12-3/TRBV12-4	TRBJ1-3	13	.	CASSFPGGNTIYF	TGTGCCAGCAGTTTCCCCGGTGGAAACACCATATATTTT
many	TRBV7-2	TRBJ2-1	17	TRBD2	CASSLVSGSGGKNEQFF	TGTGCCAGCAGCTTAGTTTCGGGTAGCGGGGGGAAAAATGAGCAGTTCTTC
many	TRBV2	TRBJ2-2	16	.	CASSASSILITGELFF	TGTGCCAGCAGTGCGTCCAGCATATTAATCACCGGGGAGCTGTTTTTT
.	TRBV19	TRBJ2-1	15	.	CASSPEQLFHNEQFF	TGTGCCAGTAGTCCGGAACAGCTCTTCCACAATGAGCAGTTCTTC
.	TRBV6-2/TRBV6-3	TRBJ2-1	17	TRBD2	CASSKIPTSGSQNEQFF	TGTGCCAGCAGCAAAATTCCGACTAGCGGGAGCCAAAATGAGCAGTTCTTC
.	TRBV5-1	TRBJ2-1	16	TRBD2	CASSLEGSGGANEQFF	TGCGCCAGCAGCTTGGAAGGTAGCGGGGGGGCGAATGAGCAGTTCTTC
many	TRBV6-2/TRBV6-3	TRBJ2-7	13	.	CASSPGATGSSYF	TGTGCCAGCAGTCCGGGTGCCACCGGGTCCTCCTACTTC
.	TRBV6-2/TRBV6-3	TRBJ2-1	14	TRBD2	CASIKPGGVNEQFF	TGTGCCAGCATCAAACCCGGGGGGGTCAATGAGCAGTTCTTC
many	TRBV7-2	TRBJ1-3	15	.	CASSLRLPSGNTIYF	TGTGCCAGCAGCCTGCGTCTCCCCTCTGGAAACACCATATATTTT
many	TRBV7-2	TRBJ2-2	16	TRBD2	CASSPRLAADTGELFF	TGTGCCAGCAGCCCGAGACTAGCCGCGGACACCGGGGAGCTGTTTTTT
many	TRBV7-9	TRBJ2-7	16	TRBD2	CASSLESPSGMREQYF	TGTGCCAGCAGCTTAGAATCGCCTAGCGGGATGCGCGAGCAGTACTTC
.	TRBV6-2/TRBV6-3	TRBJ2-3	15	.	CARSYPGAPEDTQYF	TGTGCCAGGAGTTACCCGGGGGCGCCAGAGGATACGCAGTATTTT
.	TRBV3-1	TRBJ2-7	14	.	CASSLSPGDYEQYF	TGTGCCAGCAGCCTCAGTCCCGGGGATTACGAGCAGTACTTC
few	TRBV18	TRBJ1-2	14	TRBD1	CASSPGGQAYGYTF	TGTGCCAGCTCACCAGGGGGACAGGCCTATGGCTACACCTTC
.	TRBV6-2/TRBV6-3	TRBJ2-7	12	.	CASSRALGEQYF	TGTGCCAGCAGCAGGGCCCTAGGGGAGCAGTACTTC
many	TRBV7-8	TRBJ2-7	16	TRBD1	CASSLDRGQGDYEQYF	TGTGCCAGCAGCTTAGATCGGGGACAGGGGGACTACGAGCAGTACTTC
many	TRBV7-2	TRBJ2-1	14	.	CASSPFTTYNEQFF	TGTGCCAGCAGCCCCTTTACCACTTACAATGAGCAGTTCTTC
few	TRBV2	TRBJ2-1	14	.	CASGRDSPYNEQFF	TGTGCCAGTGGTCGGGACTCCCCCTACAATGAGCAGTTCTTC
few	TRBV5-1	TRBJ2-7	16	TRBD1	CASRRAGTGNSYEQYF	TGCGCCAGCAGACGTGCCGGGACAGGGAACTCCTACGAGCAGTACTTC
few	TRBV10-3	TRBJ2-7	13	.	CAISASKAGEQYF	TGTGCCATCAGTGCCTCAAAGGCCGGGGAGCAGTACTTC
many	TRBV6-2/TRBV6-3	TRBJ2-3	19	TRBD2	CASSFYYPGLAGSTDTQYF	TGTGCCAGCAGTTTCTACTATCCGGGACTAGCGGGGAGCACAGATACGCAGTATTTT
few	TRBV13	TRBJ1-1	16	TRBD1	CASSPWTGPMNTEAFF	TGTGCCAGCAGCCCCTGGACAGGGCCCATGAACACTGAAGCTTTCTTT
many	TRBV6-2/TRBV6-3	TRBJ2-1	14	TRBD1	CASDRGRRDNEQFF	TGTGCCAGCGACAGGGGGCGAAGGGACAATGAGCAGTTCTTC